The entry that follows covers one T cell receptor beta chain sequence. Clones were read by immunoSEQ multiplex PCR, and TCRdb kept only the in-frame ones, dropping some. The sample includes approximately 100,000 clones, approximately 94% of them seen just once. The source of the sample is a study of T cell changes during pregnancy in multiple sclerosis. Germline CDR1 and CDR2: SGDLS and YYNGEE. V trimming: 1 base; J trimming: 1 base; junction bases outside the gene matches: 6. The CDR3 length is 16 residues. V usage is TRBV9 and J usage is TRBJ2-5; 8 bases line up with TRBD1. The source was peripheral blood, collected before pregnancy. The TCR originated in a female donor with multiple sclerosis, enrolled in a pregnancy study. In DNA, the CDR3 is TGTGCCAGCAGCGTACTAGGGACAGGACCCCAAGAGACCCAGTACTTC. Protein: CASSVLGTGPQETQYF.